This TCR beta chain was sequenced in a study of blood T cell repertoires in COVID-19 (dated by TCRdb to the early 2020s). The study in broad terms: The collaborator samples originated in the United States, Italy and Spain and spanned the acute and convalescent phases of COVID-19. The sample metadata nearly always contained a de-identified subject ID, COVID-19 status, age in years and sex. Subjects who had been exposed to COVID-19, were actively infected with it, or had recovered from it provided the deeply sampled blood TCRbeta repertoires that made up the dataset. Where available, HLA class I and class II types were obtained from metadata supplied by the sample provider rather than from assay-based typing. The prospective study material was composed of cDNA or gDNA derived from T cells, B-cell-depleted T cells, or PBMCs. Samples were obtained from the ongoing ImmuneRACE study (first 160 participants) and from about 1,300 subjects provided by 6 global collaborators. The repertoires were made available in a free public database intended to serve as a resource for research on the immune response to SARS-CoV-2.

The collaborating institutions used their own protocols to collect whole blood in K2EDTA tubes. For TCRbeta analysis, collaborators shipped samples as frozen whole blood, isolated PBMCs, or DNA extracted from either of those sample types. CDR1 and CDR2, per the germline V gene, are SNHLY and FYNNEI. The CDR3 holds 11 amino acids from the cysteine to the phenylalanine. Only the CDR3 region is kept as DNA, spanning 33 bases read in frame from base 1. Trimming removed 5 bases from V and 5 bases from J, leaving 6 bases between the germline ends. TCRbeta CDR3 regions were amplified from genomic DNA using the immunoSEQ Assay, a bias-controlled multiplex PCR. On the study's bioinformatics: The number of nucleated cells in each sample was estimated by amplification of reference gene primers within the assay. Sequence reads were collapsed and filtered to measure the absolute abundance of every unique TCRbeta CDR3 rearrangement. For each sample, productive Simpson clonality was calculated as the square root of Simpson's diversity index across productive rearrangements. The source is immuneACCESS, and TCRdb retained only in-frame sequences with V and J called. Part of the clones is not carried over; for the studies checked, unresolved V genes explain less than half of this, and the remainder is unexplained. The D gene and trimming were derived from the DNA, and the V and J assignments and clone size from that table. This sample holds some 70,000 clones; 75% to 85% were observed only once. Of the sample, 20% falls within the top ten clones.

A note on this clone: Its binding antigen is unknown. Base qualities are missing; no much larger clone stands one base away.

What the study reported, not specific to this receptor: How much clinical and demographic metadata was included differed by source and by participant, and the metadata was provided uncurated.

The sequence was collected from a woman in her 70s with acute or convalescent COVID-19. The sequenced sample consisted of peripheral blood. Recombination linked TRBV2 to TRBJ2-5, with the D segment identity uncertain. The CDR3 reads as follows: CASSPRETQYF. At the DNA level, the sequence is TGTGCCAGCAGTCCTCGGGAGACCCAGTACTTC.